These 19 T cell receptor beta chains were all obtained from the same sample, sequenced in a study of shared T cell receptors in the human thymus. TCRdb keeps only in-frame clones here, not all; method: immunoSEQ multiplex PCR. The sample records about 610,000 clones, roughly 90% being singletons. This sample also belongs to another study, concerning human thymus T cells.

Sequencing was carried out using thymocytes. The receptors shown here come from a boy under three years old with a congenital heart defect.

V gene TRBV28 combines with J gene TRBJ2-3; 12 bases match TRBD2. Germline CDR1 MDHEN, CDR2 SYDVKM. The J segment lost 0 bases and the V segment lost 7 bases, leaving 14 bases of the junction unmatched. This CDR3 is 19 amino acids long. The CDR3 spells CASTIETSGSRGSTDTQYF. DNA of the CDR3: TGTGCCAGCACCATAGAGACTAGCGGGAGCAGGGGTAGCACAGATACGCAGTATTTT.

This chain links TRBV27 with TRBJ1-4; perhaps TRBD1 as D (5 bases). Between the trimmed V and J ends, which lost 6 bases and 10 bases, there was a span of 15 bases. CDR3 length: 13 amino acids. Per the germline V gene, CDR1 is MNHEY and CDR2 is SMNVEV (reference sequence). This chain's CDR3 is CASSAWDGGKLFF. CDR3 coding DNA: TGTGCCAGCAGCGCGTGGGACGGGGGAAAACTGTTTTTT.

The chain links TRBV11-3 to TRBJ2-1, with a possible D match to TRBD2 (5 bases). The germline V and J ends were trimmed by 5 bases and 16 bases, with 12 bases remaining between them. The CDR3 has 10 amino acids. Germline V lookup: CDR1 SGHNT, CDR2 YENEEA. CDR3 loop: CASSGSTVFF. The CDR3 nucleotides read TGTGCCAGCAGCGGGAGCACGGTATTCTTC.

The rearrangement uses TRBV2 and TRBJ1-1; D might be TRBD1 (5 bases). Germline V gives CDR1 SNHLY, CDR2 FYNNEI. V gave up 3 bases and J gave up 0 bases, with 5 bases separating them. CDR3 length: 13 residues. CDR3 DNA: TGTGCCAGCAGTGACAGGGTGAACACTGAAGCTTTCTTT. Residues: CASSDRVNTEAFF.

The rearrangement joins TRBV27 to TRBJ1-1, with a tentative D call TRBD1 (6 bases). CDR3 length equals 14 residues. Per the germline V gene, CDR1 is MNHEY and CDR2 is SMNVEV (reference sequence). Trimming took 3 bases from V and 1 from J, leaving 9 bases between them. For the CDR3, the DNA is TGTGCCAGCAGTTTGCAGGGGAGGAACACTGAAGCTTTCTTT. Its protein product is CASSLQGRNTEAFF.

The table lists this clone with a count of one. V is TRBV4-1 and J is TRBJ2-4; TRBD2 is a possible D gene (6 bases). Trimming stripped 1 base from V and 4 bases from J, with 20 bases between. Germline CDR1 MGHRA, CDR2 YSYEKL. The CDR3 totals 18 residues. This CDR3 is CASSQGRAGQLVKNIQYF. As DNA, the CDR3 is TGCGCCAGCAGCCAAGGGAGGGCAGGGCAGTTAGTTAAAAACATTCAGTACTTC.

This rearrangement joins TRBV4-1 to TRBJ1-1, with TRBD1 matching over 9 bases. With V trimmed by 2 bases and J by 0 bases, 4 bases remained unmatched. CDR1 and CDR2 (germline): MGHRA, YSYEKL. The CDR3 is 16 residues long. DNA for the CDR3: TGCGCCAGCAGCCAACGGGACAGGGCATTGAACACTGAAGCTTTCTTT. This gives the protein CASSQRDRALNTEAFF.

The chain couples TRBV28 to TRBJ2-2, with 13 nucleotides matching TRBD2. The V gene's germline CDR1 is MDHEN and CDR2 SYDVKM. The CDR3 extends over 18 amino acids. The V gene end was trimmed by 4 bases and the J gene end by 4 bases; junction bases not matched to a gene: 9. DNA for the CDR3: TGTGCCAGCAGTTGTATCCCGGGACTAGCGGGGCTCACCGGGGAGCTGTTTTTT. It yields the protein CASSCIPGLAGLTGELFF.

The gene calls are TRBV7-2 and TRBJ2-7; 7 bases align to TRBD1. Germline V gene data show CDR1 as SGHTA and CDR2 as FQGNSA. The V segment lost 0 bases and the J segment 3 bases; nucleotides outside the gene matches: 5. This CDR3 is built from 15 residues. The CDR3 DNA sequence: TGTGCCAGCAGCTTAGCTATACAGGGGATCTACGAGCAGTACTTC. Translating it yields CASSLAIQGIYEQYF.

The rearrangement links TRBV14 to TRBJ2-7, with D possibly being TRBD2 (6 bases). Germline CDR1 is SGHDN and CDR2 is FVKESK. The CDR3 is made up of 14 amino acids. The V and J ends lost 4 bases and 3 bases respectively, with 13 bases between them. CDR3 loop: CASSLEGELYEQYF. In DNA, the CDR3 is TGTGCCAGCAGCCTGGAGGGAGAGCTCTACGAGCAGTACTTC.

The rearrangement uses TRBV19 and TRBJ1-6; TRBD1 matches 9 bases. The CDR3 is 15 amino acids. Germline CDR1 LNHDA, CDR2 SQIVND (reference sequence). V lost 6 bases, J lost 7 bases, and 7 bases stayed unmatched. CDR3 in amino acids: CASRWTGAKNSPLHF. The CDR3 nucleotides are TGTGCCAGTAGATGGACAGGGGCTAAGAATTCACCCCTCCACTTT. Full variable domain (remainder filled in from reference TRBV19 and TRBJ1-6): DGGITQSPKYLFRKEGQNVTLSCEQNLNHDAMYWYRQDPGQGLRLIYYSQIVNDFQKGDIAEGYSVSREKKESFPLTVTSAQKNPTAFYLCASRWTGAKNSPLHFGNGTRLTVT.

CDR3 DNA sequence: TGTGCCAGCAGCTCGGCGGGCATAGCGGGAGGGCGGCCAGATACGCAGTATTTT. The encoded protein is CASSSAGIAGGRPDTQYF. The chain recombines TRBV7-2 with TRBJ2-3; TRBD2 agrees at 11 bases. The trim removed 4 bases at V and 4 bases at J, leaving 13 bases unmatched. Germline lookup yields CDR1 SGHTA and CDR2 FQGNSA. The CDR3 loop spans 18 amino acids.

The rearrangement links TRBV5-1 to TRBJ1-1, with a weak D call TRBD1 (6 bases). V lost 0 bases to trimming and J lost 2 bases, with 14 bases between them. This CDR3 has 16 amino acids. Germline CDR1 is SGHRS and CDR2 is YFSETQ. CDR3 bases: TGCGCCAGCAGCTTGGCCCCTGGACAGAATAACACTGAAGCTTTCTTT. Translated: CASSLAPGQNNTEAFF.

This chain links TRBV2 with TRBJ2-7; D is possibly TRBD1 (5 bases). The CDR3 length is 11 residues. Trimming cost V 8 bases and J 2 bases, with 7 bases left between them. The V gene's germline CDR1 is SNHLY and CDR2 FYNNEI. CDR3 sequence reads: CASQGTYEQYF. As DNA, the CDR3 is TGTGCCAGCCAGGGAACCTACGAGCAGTACTTC.

This rearrangement joins TRBV29-1 to TRBJ2-1; no reliable D call. This CDR3 region has 12 residues. V lost 6 bases, J lost 3 bases, and 9 bases lay in between. The germline V gene has CDR1 SQVTM and CDR2 ANQGSEA. The DNA for the CDR3 is TGCAGCGTGCCGACTTTCTACAATGAGCAGTTCTTC. Translation: CSVPTFYNEQFF.

The count of this clone is one. J is TRBJ2-1 and V is TRBV5-4; 10 bases align to TRBD2. Germline V CDR1 and CDR2: SGHNT, YYREEE (reference sequence). Trimming took 3 bases from V and 5 from J; bases not matched to a gene: 8. This CDR3 is built from 16 residues. CDR3 bases: TGTGCCAGCAGCTGGAGAAGCGGGAGGGCCCACAATGAGCAGTTCTTC. Encoded protein: CASSWRSGRAHNEQFF. Full variable domain (missing parts from reference TRBV5-4 and TRBJ2-1): ETGVTQSPTHLIKTRGQQVTLRCSSQSGHNTVSWYQQALGQGPQFIFQYYREEENGRGNFPPRFSGLQFPNYSSELNVNALELDDSALYLCASSWRSGRAHNEQFFGPGTRLTVL.

This rearrangement joins TRBV20-1 to TRBJ1-1; D uncertain. Germline lookup yields CDR1 DFQATT and CDR2 SNEGSKA (reference sequence). The CDR3 consists of 11 residues. Trimming shortened V by 6 bases and J by 5 bases, and 10 bases separated the two germline ends. CDR3 sequence reads: CSAERATEAFF. CDR3 in DNA: TGCAGTGCCGAGAGGGCGACTGAAGCTTTCTTT.

This clone was picked up a small number of times. This sequence joins TRBV25-1 and TRBJ1-2; D is perhaps TRBD1 (6 bases). Germline CDR1 reads MGHDK; CDR2 reads SYGVNS. The V end lost 5 bases, the J end lost 5 bases, and 15 bases lay between the germline ends. This CDR3 contains 14 residues. CDR3 nucleotides: TGTGCCAGCAGTCGGGGGGGGGACACTTATGGCTACACCTTC. It encodes CASSRGGDTYGYTF.

V and J are TRBV4-3 and TRBJ1-1, with D unclear. The ends were cut back, 1 base at V and 3 bases at J, with 6 bases in the middle. The CDR3 extends over 13 amino acids. Germline V gene lookup returns CDR1 LGHNA and CDR2 YSLEER. The CDR3 protein is CASSQVRDTEAFF. The CDR3 DNA is TGCGCCAGCAGCCAAGTGCGGGACACTGAAGCTTTCTTT.